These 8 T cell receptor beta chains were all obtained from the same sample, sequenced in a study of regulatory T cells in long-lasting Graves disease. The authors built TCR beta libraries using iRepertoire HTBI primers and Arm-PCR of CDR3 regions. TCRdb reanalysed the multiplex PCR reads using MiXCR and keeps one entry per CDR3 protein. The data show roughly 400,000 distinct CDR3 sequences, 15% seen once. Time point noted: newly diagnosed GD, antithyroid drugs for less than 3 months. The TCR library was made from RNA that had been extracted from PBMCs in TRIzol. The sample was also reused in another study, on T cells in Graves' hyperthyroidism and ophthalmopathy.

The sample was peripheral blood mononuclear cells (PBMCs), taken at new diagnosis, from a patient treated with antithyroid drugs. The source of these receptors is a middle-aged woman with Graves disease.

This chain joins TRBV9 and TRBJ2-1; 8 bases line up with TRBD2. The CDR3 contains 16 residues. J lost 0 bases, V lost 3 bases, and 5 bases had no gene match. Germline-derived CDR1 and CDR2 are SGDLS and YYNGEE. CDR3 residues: CASSASGTSSYNEQFF. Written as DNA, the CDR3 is TGTGCCAGCAGCGCCTCCGGGACTAGCTCCTACAATGAGCAGTTCTTC.

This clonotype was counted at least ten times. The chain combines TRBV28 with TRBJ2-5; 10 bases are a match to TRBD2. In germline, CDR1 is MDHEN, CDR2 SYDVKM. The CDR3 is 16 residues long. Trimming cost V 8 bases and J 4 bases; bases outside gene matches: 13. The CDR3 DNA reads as TGTGCCAGCTTTTCCCCAACTAGCGGGAAAGCAGAGACCCAGTACTTC. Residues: CASFSPTSGKAETQYF.

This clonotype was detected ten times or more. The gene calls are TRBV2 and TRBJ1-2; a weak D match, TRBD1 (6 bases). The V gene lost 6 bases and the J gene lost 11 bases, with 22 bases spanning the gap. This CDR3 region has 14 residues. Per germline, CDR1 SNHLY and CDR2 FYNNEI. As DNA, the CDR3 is TGTGCCAGCAGCAAGTCAGGGGAGATGGGAGGGTACACCTTC. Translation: CASSKSGEMGGYTF.

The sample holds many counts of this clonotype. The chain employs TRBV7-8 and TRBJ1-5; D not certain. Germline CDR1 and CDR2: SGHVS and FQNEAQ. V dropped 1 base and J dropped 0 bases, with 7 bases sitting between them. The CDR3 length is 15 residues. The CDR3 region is CASSLGMDSNQPQHF. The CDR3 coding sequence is TGTGCCAGCAGCTTAGGGATGGATAGCAATCAGCCCCAGCATTTT.

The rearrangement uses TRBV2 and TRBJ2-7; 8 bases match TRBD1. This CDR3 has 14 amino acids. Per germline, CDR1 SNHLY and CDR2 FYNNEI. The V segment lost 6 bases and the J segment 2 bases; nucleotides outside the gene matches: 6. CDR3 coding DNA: TGTGCCAGCAGCCAGGGACAGGCGACCTACGAGCAGTACTTC. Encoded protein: CASSQGQATYEQYF.

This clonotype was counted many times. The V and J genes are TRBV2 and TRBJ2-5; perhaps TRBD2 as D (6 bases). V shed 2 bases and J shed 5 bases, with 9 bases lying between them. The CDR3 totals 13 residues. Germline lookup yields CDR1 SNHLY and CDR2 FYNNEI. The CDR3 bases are TGTGCCAGCAGTGAAACTAGCTGGGAGACCCAGTACTTC. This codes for CASSETSWETQYF.

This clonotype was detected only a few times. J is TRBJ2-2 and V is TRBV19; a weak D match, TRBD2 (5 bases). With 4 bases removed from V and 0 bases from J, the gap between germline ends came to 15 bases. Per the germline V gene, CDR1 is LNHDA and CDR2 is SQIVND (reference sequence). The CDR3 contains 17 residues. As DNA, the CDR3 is TGTGCCAGTAGTAATCTGAGGAGCGGCGCGAACACCGGGGAGCTGTTTTTT. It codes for CASSNLRSGANTGELFF.

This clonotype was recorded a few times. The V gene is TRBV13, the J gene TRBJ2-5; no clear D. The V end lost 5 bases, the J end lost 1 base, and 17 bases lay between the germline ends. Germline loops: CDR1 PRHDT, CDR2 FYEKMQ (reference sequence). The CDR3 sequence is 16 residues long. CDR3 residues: CASSILNVLIQETQYF. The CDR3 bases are TGTGCCAGCAGCATCCTAAATGTCCTCATCCAAGAGACCCAGTACTTC.